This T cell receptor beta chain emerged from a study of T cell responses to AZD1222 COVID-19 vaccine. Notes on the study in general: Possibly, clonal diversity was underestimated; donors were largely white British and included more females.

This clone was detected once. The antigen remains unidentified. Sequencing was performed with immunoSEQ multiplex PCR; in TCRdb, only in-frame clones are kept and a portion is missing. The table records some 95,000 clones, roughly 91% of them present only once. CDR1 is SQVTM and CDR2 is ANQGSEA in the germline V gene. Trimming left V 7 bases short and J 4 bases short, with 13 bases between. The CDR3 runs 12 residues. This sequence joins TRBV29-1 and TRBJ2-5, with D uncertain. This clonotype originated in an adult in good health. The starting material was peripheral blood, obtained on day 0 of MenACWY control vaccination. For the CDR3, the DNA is TGCAGCGCCTACATAGGACGAGAGACCCAGTACTTC. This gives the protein CSAYIGRETQYF.